This TCR beta chain was captured in a study of blood T cell repertoires in COVID-19. The wider study: The United States, Italy and Spain supplied acute and convalescent COVID-19 samples.

From germline, CDR1 is DFQATT and CDR2 SNEGSKA (reference sequence). There are 11 residues in the CDR3. V lost 1 base, J lost 3 bases, and 4 bases lay in between. Assay: immunoSEQ multiplex PCR; the TCRdb copy retains only in-frame clones and omits some. Of around 300,000 clones listed, roughly 86% are singletons. The J gene is TRBJ2-7, the V gene TRBV20-1; D gene ambiguous. The source material was peripheral blood. This TCR derives from a young man with active or convalescent COVID-19. The CDR3 protein is CSARGSYEQYF. CDR3 nucleotide sequence: TGCAGTGCTAGAGGTAGCTACGAGCAGTACTTC.